Sequencing of this TCR beta chain was carried out in a study of blood T cell repertoires in COVID-19. At the level of the study: COVID-19 samples collected from the United States, Italy and Spain covered acute and convalescent phases. From T cells, B-cell-depleted T cells, or PBMCs came the material, which was cDNA or gDNA.

Authors' data handling: Amplification with reference gene primers provided the estimates of nucleated cell counts. Sequenced by immunoSEQ multiplex PCR; TCRdb stores in-frame clones only, minus some. V and J calls and clone size are copied from that table; D and trimming were computed from the DNA. The top ten hold 3.4% of the sample, which has 60,000 to 85,000 clones, about 85% seen once. This CDR3 comprises 13 residues. With 7 bases clipped from V and 6 bases from J, the junction kept 8 bases outside the gene matches. Germline CDR1 reads SEHNR; CDR2 reads FQNEAQ (reference sequence). The Seattle patients joined while their infection was active and were tracked longitudinally afterward.

The sequenced material came from peripheral blood. This receptor was taken from a woman in her fifties or sixties with COVID-19, enrolled during active disease. The rearrangement uses TRBV7-9 and TRBJ2-7; TRBD1 aligns across 8 bases. Here the CDR3 reads CASNNRGFSEQYF. The CDR3, as DNA: TGTGCCAGCAATAACAGGGGGTTCTCCGAGCAGTACTTC.